This T cell receptor (beta chain) was identified during a study of beta chain features in type 1 diabetes. Background on the study: All samples combined gave around 100,000,000 sorted cells for examination. Findings and limits, study-wide: Here, the possible influence of HLA type (on TCRB rearrangement) remained unresolved. The similarity of naive, central memory and Treg TCRB repertoires appeared greater among patients than among healthy donors.

It was via CD45RO/CCR7/CD25/CD127/CD95/CD27 that CD4+ naive, central memory, regulatory and stem cell-like memory cells were sorted. Sequenced material consisted of expressed TCRB transcripts (all of the isolated RNA was reverse transcribed). The data were produced by immunoSEQ multiplex PCR, yet TCRdb's version contains in-frame clones alone and is incomplete. Among fewer than 900,000 clones listed, under 20% were seen once. This clone was picked up one time. Antigen specificity is unknown. CDR1 and CDR2 from the germline V gene are MNHEY and SMNVEV (reference sequence). This CDR3 is built from 19 residues. V dropped 5 bases and J dropped 6; count of bases not matched to a gene: 20.

J is TRBJ1-5 and V is TRBV27; 9 nucleotides line up with TRBD1. The TCR was taken from a woman between 18 and 29 years old in good health. The sequencing input was naive CD4+ T cells from blood. CDR3 nucleotides: TGTGCCAGCAGTGCTTCCGGGACAGGGTTGAGCCGCTGGTGTCAGCCCCAGCATTTT. Protein sequence: CASSASGTGLSRWCQPQHF.